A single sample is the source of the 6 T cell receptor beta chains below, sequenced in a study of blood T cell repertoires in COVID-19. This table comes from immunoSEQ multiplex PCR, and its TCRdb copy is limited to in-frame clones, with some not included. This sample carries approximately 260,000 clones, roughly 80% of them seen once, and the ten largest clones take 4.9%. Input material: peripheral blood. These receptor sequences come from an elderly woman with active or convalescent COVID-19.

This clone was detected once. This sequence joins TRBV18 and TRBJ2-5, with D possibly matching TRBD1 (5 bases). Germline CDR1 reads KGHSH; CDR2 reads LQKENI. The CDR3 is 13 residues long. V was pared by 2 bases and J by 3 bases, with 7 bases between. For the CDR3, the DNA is TGTGCCAGCTCACCATTCAGGGAAGAGACCCAGTACTTC. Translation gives CASSPFREETQYF.

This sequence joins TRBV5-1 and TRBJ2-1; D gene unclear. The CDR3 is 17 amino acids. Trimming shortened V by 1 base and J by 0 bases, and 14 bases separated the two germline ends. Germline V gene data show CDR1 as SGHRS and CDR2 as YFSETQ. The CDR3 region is CASSLRGGTSSYNEQFF. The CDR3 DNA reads TGCGCCAGCAGCTTGAGAGGCGGCACGTCCTCCTACAATGAGCAGTTCTTC.

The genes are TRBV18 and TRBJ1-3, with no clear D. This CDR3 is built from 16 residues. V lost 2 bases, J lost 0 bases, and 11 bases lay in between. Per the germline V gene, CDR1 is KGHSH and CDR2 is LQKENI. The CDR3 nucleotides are TGTGCCAGCTCACCAGGGCAGGTCGACTCTGGAAACACCATATATTTT. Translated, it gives CASSPGQVDSGNTIYF.

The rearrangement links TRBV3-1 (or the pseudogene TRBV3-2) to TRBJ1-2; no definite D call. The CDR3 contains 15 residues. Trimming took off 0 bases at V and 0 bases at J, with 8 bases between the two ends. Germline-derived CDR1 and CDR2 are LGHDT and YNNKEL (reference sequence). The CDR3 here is CASSQDPGTNYGYTF. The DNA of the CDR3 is TGTGCCAGCAGCCAAGATCCAGGTACTAACTATGGCTACACCTTC.

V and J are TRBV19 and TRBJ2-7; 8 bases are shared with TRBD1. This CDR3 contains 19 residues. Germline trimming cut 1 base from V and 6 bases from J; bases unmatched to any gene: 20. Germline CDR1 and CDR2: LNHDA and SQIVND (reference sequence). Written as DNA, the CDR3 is TGTGCCAGTAGTATAGGGCCAGGGGGCGTAACTGGGGCACAGAGCGAGCAGTACTTC. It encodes CASSIGPGGVTGAQSEQYF.

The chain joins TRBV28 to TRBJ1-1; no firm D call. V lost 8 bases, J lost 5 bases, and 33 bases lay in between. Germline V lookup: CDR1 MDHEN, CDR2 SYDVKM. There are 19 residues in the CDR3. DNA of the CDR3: TGTGCCAGCCCAAAAATCGTTGGTAGAGGGCCACCGAGAAAAACTGAAGCTTTCTTT. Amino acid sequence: CASPKIVGRGPPRKTEAFF.